Here is one T cell receptor beta chain with its context. This sample was taken from a study of cytomegalovirus exposure and HLA in healthy donors. Measured with immunoSEQ multiplex PCR; TCRdb has only the in-frame clones, and not every one. The sample has roughly 330,000 clones, 87% seen once; the top ten hold approximately 1%. Trimming took 5 bases from V and 2 from J, leaving 14 bases between them. There are 14 residues in the CDR3. Per germline, CDR1 SGHDT and CDR2 YYEEEE. The donors were part of the validation cohort of 120 or so subjects. That cohort was separate from the first cohort, which comprised roughly 670 subjects.

The sample was PBMCs. The rearrangement uses TRBV5-6 and TRBJ2-7; TRBD1 is a possible D gene (6 bases). The clonotype comes from a woman between 25 and 40 years old in good health and CMV-seropositive. The CDR3 DNA sequence: TGTGCCAGCAGGCCGAGGGCAGGGGCCTACGAGCAGTACTTC. It yields the protein CASRPRAGAYEQYF.